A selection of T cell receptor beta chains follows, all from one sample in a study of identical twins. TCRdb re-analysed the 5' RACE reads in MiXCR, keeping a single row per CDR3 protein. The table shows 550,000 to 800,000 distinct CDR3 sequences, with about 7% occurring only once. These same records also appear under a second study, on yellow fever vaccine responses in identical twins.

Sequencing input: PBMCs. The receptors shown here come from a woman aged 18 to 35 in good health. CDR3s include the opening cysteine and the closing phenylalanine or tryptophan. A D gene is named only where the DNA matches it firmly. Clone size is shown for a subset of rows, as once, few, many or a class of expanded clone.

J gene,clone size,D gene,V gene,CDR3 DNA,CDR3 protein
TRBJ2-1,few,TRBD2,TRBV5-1,TGCGCCAGCAGCTTGGATGCGGGAGGGCCGTCTGGTGAGCAGTTCTTC,CASSLDAGGPSGEQFF
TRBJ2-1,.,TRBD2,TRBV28,TGTGCCAGCAGTTTACAGCGGACTAGCGGGAGTAATGAGCAGTTCTTC,CASSLQRTSGSNEQFF
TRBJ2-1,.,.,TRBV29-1,TGCAGCGTTGAAGCTAGCAATGAGCAGTTCTTC,CSVEASNEQFF
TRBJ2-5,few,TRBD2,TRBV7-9,TGTGCCAGCAGCTTAAGCGGGGGCCTTATGGAGACCCAGTACTTC,CASSLSGGLMETQYF
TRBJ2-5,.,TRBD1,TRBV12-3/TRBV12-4,TGTGCCAGCAGCTTCCACACCTTCAGGACAGGGGAAGAGACCCAGTACTTC,CASSFHTFRTGEETQYF
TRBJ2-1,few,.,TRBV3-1,TGTGCCAGCAGCCACCTAGCGTCAAGCTCCTACAATGAGCAGTTCTTC,CASSHLASSSYNEQFF
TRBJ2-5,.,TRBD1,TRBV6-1,TGTGCCAGCACCCCGACAGGGACAGAGACCCAGTACTTC,CASTPTGTETQYF
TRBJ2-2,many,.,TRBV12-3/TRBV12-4,TGTGCCAGCAGCCCCCGATCAAGCGGGTTGAACACCGGGGAGCTGTTTTTT,CASSPRSSGLNTGELFF
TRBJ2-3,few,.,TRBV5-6,TGTGCCAGCAGCCCCGGGACGGATGGCACAGATACGCAGTATTTT,CASSPGTDGTDTQYF
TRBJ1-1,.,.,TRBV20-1,TGCAGTGCTAGAGATCCAGGACTTTTATCCACTGAAGCTTTCTTT,CSARDPGLLSTEAFF
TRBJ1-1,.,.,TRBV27,TGTGCCAGCAGTTTATATAAAACGGGGAACACTGAAGCTTTCTTT,CASSLYKTGNTEAFF
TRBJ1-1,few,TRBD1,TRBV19,TGTGCCAGTACCCCCGGACAGGGTCTTCCTGAAGCTTTCTTT,CASTPGQGLPEAFF
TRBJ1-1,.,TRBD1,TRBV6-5,TGTGCCAGCAGTCACCGACAGGGGATAAGTACTGAAGCTTTCTTT,CASSHRQGISTEAFF
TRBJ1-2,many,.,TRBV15,TGTGCCACCAGCAGAGATTTGGACAGTGTTGTTTTAGGCTACACCTTC,CATSRDLDSVVLGYTF